The 24 T cell receptor beta chains listed next were all sequenced from one sample in a study of OX40 agonist ivuxolimab in advanced cancers. Clones were sequenced by immunoSEQ multiplex PCR, and TCRdb holds only the in-frame ones, with some missing. The profile shows about 76,000 clones, around 86% of them singletons. The source material was CD4+ or CD8+ T cells sorted from blood, sampled in a trial of the OX40 agonist ivuxolimab. These receptors were obtained from an adult with an advanced solid tumor such as melanoma, head and neck, liver or kidney cancer.

The chain links TRBV11-3 to TRBJ2-4; D not certain. Germline V lookup: CDR1 SGHNT, CDR2 YENEEA. The CDR3 runs 13 residues. V lost 0 bases to trimming and J lost 4 bases, with 4 bases between them. The CDR3 is CASSLDQKNIQYF. CDR3 coding DNA: TGTGCCAGCAGCTTAGACCAGAAAAACATTCAGTACTTC.

This clone was observed a few times. The genes are TRBV19 and TRBJ1-2, with unresolved D. Trimming stripped 7 bases from V and 2 bases from J, with 17 bases between. The CDR3 length is 15 residues. The germline gives CDR1 LNHDA, CDR2 SQIVND (reference sequence). Written as DNA, the CDR3 is TGTGCCAGTATAGGCCTGGCGACCTCAAACTATGGCTACACCTTC. Encoded protein: CASIGLATSNYGYTF.

This rearrangement joins TRBV5-6 to TRBJ1-3; the D is unclear. Germline values: CDR1 SGHDT, CDR2 YYEEEE. The CDR3 length is 17 residues. V gave up 0 bases and J gave up 0 bases, with 13 bases separating them. For the CDR3, the DNA is TGTGCCAGCAGCTTGGCGGCAGGTTTTTTCTCTGGAAACACCATATATTTT. This codes for CASSLAAGFFSGNTIYF.

The rearrangement uses TRBV7-9 and TRBJ2-6; D remains ambiguous. V gave up 2 bases and J gave up 0 bases, with 5 bases separating them. Germline V gene data show CDR1 as SEHNR and CDR2 as FQNEAQ (reference sequence). This CDR3 has 15 residues. This CDR3 reads CASSLMRSGANVLTF. Written as DNA, the CDR3 is TGTGCCAGCAGCTTAATGCGCTCTGGGGCCAACGTCCTGACTTTC.

V is TRBV7-8 and J is TRBJ2-2; 7 nucleotides match TRBD1. The CDR3 contains 15 residues. V lost 6 bases to trimming and J lost 4 bases; unmatched junction nucleotides: 8. CDR1 is SGHVS, CDR2 FQNEAQ, per germline. The CDR3 spells CASRGQEMGTGELFF. CDR3 bases: TGTGCCAGCAGAGGACAGGAGATGGGCACCGGGGAGCTGTTTTTT.

This chain joins TRBV30 and TRBJ1-5, with a weak D call TRBD1 (5 bases). Trimming stripped 5 bases from V and 5 bases from J, with 16 bases between. CDR1 and CDR2 (germline): GTSNPN, SVGIG (reference sequence). The CDR3 sequence is 14 residues long. The CDR3 DNA reads as TGTGCCTGGGCTCAACAGTCGGGGGATCAGCCCCAGCATTTT. Translating it yields CAWAQQSGDQPQHF.

The V call is TRBV6-1, the J call TRBJ2-7; D ambiguous. Germline values: CDR1 MNHNS, CDR2 SASEGT. V was pared by 0 bases and J by 2 bases, with 11 bases between. The CDR3 length is 15 residues. The CDR3: CASSEARRNTYEQYF. In nucleotides, the CDR3 is TGTGCCAGCAGTGAAGCAAGGCGGAACACCTACGAGCAGTACTTC.

In its sample, this clone was seen a few times. The chain recombines TRBV7-2 with TRBJ2-5; D is unresolved. The CDR3 has 14 amino acids. Germline assignment: CDR1 SGHTA and CDR2 FQGNSA. The germline V and J ends were trimmed by 7 bases and 1 base, with 13 bases remaining between them. In DNA, the CDR3 is TGTGCCAGCACCCAGACTCCTCTCCAAGAGACCCAGTACTTC. Protein product: CASTQTPLQETQYF.

Notes on this clone: One junction end disagrees with the germline gene, perhaps due to a read error. The genes are TRBV7-7 and TRBJ2-1; 9 positions agree with TRBD2. The germline gives CDR1 SSHAT, CDR2 FNYEAQ (reference sequence). The CDR3 runs to 15 residues. The CDR3 sequence: CASSLGASGTNEQFF. The CDR3, as DNA: TGTGCTAGCAGCTTAGGGGCTAGCGGGACCAATGAGCAGTTCTTC.

This sequence joins TRBV18 and TRBJ2-2; D not resolved. The CDR3 is 11 amino acids. CDR1 is KGHSH, CDR2 LQKENI, per germline. Trimming took off 4 bases at V and 4 bases at J, with 1 base between the two ends. The CDR3 spells CASSLTGELFF. The CDR3 DNA reads as TGTGCCAGCTCACTCACCGGGGAGCTGTTTTTT.

The rearrangement uses TRBV11-2 and TRBJ2-1; TRBD2 matches at 12 bases. The CDR3 has 14 residues. J was trimmed by 7 bases and V by 7 bases; bases with no gene match: 5. In germline, CDR1 is SGHAT, CDR2 FQNNGV. CDR3 loop: CASTQGTSGNEQFF. CDR3 DNA sequence: TGTGCCAGCACCCAAGGGACTAGCGGGAATGAGCAGTTCTTC.

The V gene is TRBV30, the J gene TRBJ1-1; TRBD1 matches 7 bases. The CDR3 is 14 residues long. Germline assignment: CDR1 GTSNPN and CDR2 SVGIG (reference sequence). The V and J ends lost 2 bases and 1 base, in that order; junction bases with no gene match: 4. The CDR3 loop is CAWSPGTENTEAFF. The CDR3 DNA is TGTGCCTGGAGTCCCGGGACAGAGAACACTGAAGCTTTCTTT.

The chain employs TRBV18 and TRBJ1-2; a weak D match, TRBD1 (5 bases). With 6 bases removed from V and 7 bases from J, the gap between germline ends came to 21 bases. Germline CDR1 KGHSH, CDR2 LQKENI. The length of the CDR3 is 15 residues. CDR3 loop: CASSPVGQKGGGYTF. The CDR3 bases are TGTGCCAGCTCCCCTGTGGGGCAAAAAGGCGGTGGCTACACCTTC.

The gene calls are TRBV21-1 and TRBJ2-3; TRBD1, the table's D call, was not compared with the DNA. TRBV21-1 is reported as a pseudogene. The CDR3 totals 15 residues. The CDR3 DNA reads as TGTGCCAGCAGCGCCGGGACAGGGGACACAGATACGCAGTATTTT. It codes for CASSAGTGDTDTQYF.

As concerns this clone: The same CDR3 also results from other DNA sequences found in this sample. The chain couples TRBV6-6 to TRBJ2-5; 8 bases line up with TRBD2. The CDR3 spans 14 residues. Germline V gives CDR1 MNHNY, CDR2 SVGAGI (reference sequence). V dropped 5 bases and J dropped 3; count of bases not matched to a gene: 5. CDR3 nucleotides: TGTGCCAGCAGTACGGGGGGGGAGAAAGAGACCCAGTACTTC. Translated: CASSTGGEKETQYF.

This chain links TRBV21-1 with TRBJ1-5. TRBV21-1 is a listed pseudogene. The CDR3 is made up of 24 amino acids. The CDR3 DNA reads as TGTGCCAGCAGCAAAAGATTTAAGGAGGGCAAGTTTAGCGCGCAGGGGCTTTCAAATCAGCCCCAGCATTTT. It codes for CASSKRFKEGKFSAQGLSNQPQHF.

The chain recombines TRBV7-3 with TRBJ2-5, with TRBD2 matching 7 bases. Trimming at V came to 6 bases and at J to 4 bases, leaving 8 bases not matched to a gene. The CDR3 has 14 residues. Per germline, CDR1 SGHTA and CDR2 FQGTGA. The CDR3 nucleotides read TGTGCCAGCAGTCGAAGCGGGACCGGAGAGACCCAGTACTTC. It specifies CASSRSGTGETQYF.

The chain joins TRBV30 to TRBJ2-7; 8 bases fit TRBD2. Germline V gives CDR1 GTSNPN, CDR2 SVGIG (reference sequence). The CDR3 is 11 amino acids. The CDR3 reads CQRGSSYEQYF. The DNA of the CDR3 is TGTCAGCGGGGGTCCTCCTACGAGCAGTACTTC.

This chain joins TRBV29-1 and TRBJ1-2; weak D call: TRBD1 (5 bases). Germline V gives CDR1 SQVTM, CDR2 ANQGSEA. V lost 3 bases and J lost 4, with 24 bases in between. The CDR3 extends over 17 amino acids. In nucleotides, the CDR3 is TGCAGCGTTGACGCCCGGGGGGAAGGAGTGTTCAGCTATGGCTACACCTTC. Its protein product is CSVDARGEGVFSYGYTF.

This chain uses TRBV7-9 with TRBJ1-5; perhaps TRBD1 as D (5 bases). CDR1 is SEHNR, CDR2 FQNEAQ, per germline (reference sequence). The CDR3 is 14 residues long. The V end was cut by 5 bases, the J end by 1 base, with 9 bases between. The CDR3: CASSLRDSNQPQHF. The CDR3 nucleotides are TGTGCCAGCAGCCTCCGGGACAGCAATCAGCCCCAGCATTTT.

The chain combines TRBV11-2 with TRBJ1-4; D is uncertain. CDR1 is SGHAT and CDR2 is FQNNGV in the germline V gene. The V end lost 3 bases, the J end lost 8 bases, and 16 bases lay between the germline ends. The CDR3 consists of 15 residues. The chain's CDR3 is CASSFDPAAREKLFF. For the CDR3, the DNA is TGTGCCAGCAGCTTCGATCCGGCAGCCCGGGAAAAACTGTTTTTT.

V usage is TRBV9 and J usage is TRBJ2-1, with D maybe TRBD2 (5 bases). Per the germline V gene, CDR1 is SGDLS and CDR2 is YYNGEE. V dropped 3 bases and J dropped 5 bases, with 15 bases sitting between them. The CDR3 totals 15 residues. CDR3 amino acids: CASSALGGLNNEQFF. The CDR3 bases are TGTGCCAGCAGCGCCCTAGGAGGTCTTAACAATGAGCAGTTCTTC.

V gene TRBV19 combines with J gene TRBJ2-5; no reliable D call. Trimming took off 5 bases at V and 5 bases at J, with 15 bases between the two ends. Germline V gene lookup returns CDR1 LNHDA and CDR2 SQIVND (reference sequence). CDR3 length: 14 residues. The CDR3 DNA follows: TGTGCCAGTAGTCCAGACACGGGTGGGGAGACCCAGTACTTC. As protein: CASSPDTGGETQYF. Based on the CDR3 plus reference TRBV19 and TRBJ2-5, the full variable domain is DGGITQSPKYLFRKEGQNVTLSCEQNLNHDAMYWYRQDPGQGLRLIYYSQIVNDFQKGDIAEGYSVSREKKESFPLTVTSAQKNPTAFYLCASSPDTGGETQYFGPGTRLLVL.

V gene TRBV6-5 combines with J gene TRBJ2-7; weak D call: TRBD1 (6 bases). Trimming shortened V by 5 bases and J by 2 bases, and 13 bases separated the two germline ends. Looked up from germline, CDR1 is MNHEY and CDR2 is SVGAGI. The CDR3 length is 14 residues. This CDR3 reads CASSLSGVPYEQYF. The CDR3 region has the DNA TGTGCCAGCAGTCTTTCAGGGGTCCCCTACGAGCAGTACTTC.